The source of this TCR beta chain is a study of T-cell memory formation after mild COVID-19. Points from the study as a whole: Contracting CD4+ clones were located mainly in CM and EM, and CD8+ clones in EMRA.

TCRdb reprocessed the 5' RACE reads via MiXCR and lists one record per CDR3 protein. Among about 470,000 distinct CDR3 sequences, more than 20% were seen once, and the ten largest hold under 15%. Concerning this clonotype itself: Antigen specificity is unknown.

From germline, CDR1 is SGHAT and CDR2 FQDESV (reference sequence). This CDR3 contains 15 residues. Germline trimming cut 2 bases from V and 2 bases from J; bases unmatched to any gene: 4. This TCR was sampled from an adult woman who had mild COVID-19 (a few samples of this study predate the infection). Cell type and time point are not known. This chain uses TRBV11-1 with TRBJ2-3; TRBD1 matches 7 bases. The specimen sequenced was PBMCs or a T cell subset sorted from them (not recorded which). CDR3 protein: CASSLLRGNTDTQYF. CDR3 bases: TGTGCCAGCAGCTTACTCAGGGGGAACACAGATACGCAGTATTTT.